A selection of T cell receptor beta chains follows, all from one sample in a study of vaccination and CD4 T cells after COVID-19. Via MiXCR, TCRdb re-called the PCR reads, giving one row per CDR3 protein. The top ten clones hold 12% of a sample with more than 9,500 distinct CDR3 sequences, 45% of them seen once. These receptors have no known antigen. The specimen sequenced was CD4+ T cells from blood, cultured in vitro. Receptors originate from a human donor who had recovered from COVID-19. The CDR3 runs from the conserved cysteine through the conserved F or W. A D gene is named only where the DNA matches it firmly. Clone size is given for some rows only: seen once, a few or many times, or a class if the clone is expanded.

CDR3: CASSKPGTAINQPQHF; DNA: TGTGCCAGCAGTAAACCCGGGACGGCCATCAATCAGCCCCAGCATTTT; D: .; length: 16; size: .; J: TRBJ1-5; V: TRBV6-2/TRBV6-3
CDR3: CAFQWGVNQPQHF; DNA: TGTGCCTTCCAGTGGGGAGTCAATCAGCCCCAGCATTTT; D: .; length: 13; size: once; J: TRBJ1-5; V: TRBV6-1
CDR3: CASSQVGVTPETQYF; DNA: TGCGCCAGCAGCCAGGTTGGCGTAACCCCAGAGACCCAGTACTTC; D: .; length: 15; size: .; J: TRBJ2-5; V: TRBV4-1
CDR3: CASSDGLAGGRLIKYF; DNA: TGTGCCAGCAGTGATGGACTAGCGGGGGGGAGACTTATAAAGTATTTT; D: TRBD2; length: 16; size: .; J: TRBJ2-3; V: TRBV7-2
CDR3: CASSIGGSGSLETQYF; DNA: TGTGCCAGTAGTATAGGGGGTAGCGGGAGCTTGGAGACCCAGTACTTC; D: TRBD2; length: 16; size: .; J: TRBJ2-5; V: TRBV19
CDR3: CASSVPGEMDSPYEQYF; DNA: TGTGCCAGCAGCGTACCCGGCGAAATGGACAGCCCCTACGAGCAGTACTTC; D: .; length: 17; size: .; J: TRBJ2-7; V: TRBV21-1
CDR3: CASSAGTENTEAFF; DNA: TGTGCCAGCTCAGCGGGGACAGAGAACACTGAAGCTTTCTTT; D: TRBD1; length: 14; size: .; J: TRBJ1-1; V: TRBV18
CDR3: CSARLMIAPSTQYF; DNA: TGCAGTGCTAGATTGATGATCGCACCATCGACCCAGTACTTC; D: .; length: 14; size: .; J: TRBJ2-5; V: TRBV20-1
CDR3: CASSPARGPEQFF; DNA: TGTGCCAGCTCACCAGCGAGGGGGCCTGAGCAGTTCTTC; D: TRBD1; length: 13; size: .; J: TRBJ2-1; V: TRBV18
CDR3: CASRWDGTAHQPQHF; DNA: TGTGCCAGCAGATGGGATGGGACAGCTCATCAGCCCCAGCATTTT; D: TRBD1; length: 15; size: .; J: TRBJ1-5; V: TRBV6-2/TRBV6-3
CDR3: CASSRGQGARFHNEQFF; DNA: TGTGCCAGCAGCCGCGGACAGGGGGCTAGGTTCCACAATGAGCAGTTCTTC; D: TRBD1; length: 17; size: .; J: TRBJ2-1; V: TRBV6-2/TRBV6-3
CDR3: CASSRQGNYGYTF; DNA: TGTGCCAGCAGTAGACAGGGGAACTATGGCTACACCTTC; D: TRBD1; length: 13; size: .; J: TRBJ1-2; V: TRBV12-3/TRBV12-4
CDR3: CASSEGGVSPLHF; DNA: TGTGCCAGCAGTGAAGGTGGGGTTTCACCCCTCCACTTT; D: .; length: 13; size: .; J: TRBJ1-6; V: TRBV25-1
CDR3: CATSQYNEQFF; DNA: TGTGCCACCAGTCAATACAATGAGCAGTTCTTC; D: .; length: 11; size: .; J: TRBJ2-1; V: TRBV24-1
CDR3: CSARLGTSGGHANTGELFF; DNA: TGCAGTGCTAGGTTAGGAACTAGCGGGGGACACGCGAACACCGGGGAGCTGTTTTTT; D: TRBD2; length: 19; size: few; J: TRBJ2-2; V: TRBV20-1
CDR3: CASSLSGFTEAFF; DNA: TGTGCCAGCAGTTTATCAGGGTTCACTGAAGCTTTCTTT; D: .; length: 13; size: few; J: TRBJ1-1; V: TRBV27
CDR3: CASSYFGPNTGELFF; DNA: .; D: .; length: 15; size: .; J: TRBJ2-2; V: TRBV6-2/TRBV6-3
CDR3: CASSEVPARGEQYF; DNA: TGTGCCAGCAGTGAAGTACCTGCTCGGGGCGAGCAGTACTTC; D: .; length: 14; size: .; J: TRBJ2-7; V: TRBV6-1
CDR3: CAWSTHWTTQETQYF; DNA: TGTGCCTGGAGTACCCATTGGACCACACAAGAGACCCAGTACTTC; D: .; length: 15; size: .; J: TRBJ2-5; V: TRBV30
CDR3: CASSLLVGSNSPLHF; DNA: TGTGCCAGCAGCTTACTCGTAGGAAGCAATTCACCCCTCCACTTT; D: .; length: 15; size: few; J: TRBJ1-6; V: TRBV7-2
CDR3: CASSLVQENYGYTF; DNA: TGTGCCAGCAGCTTAGTCCAGGAAAACTATGGCTACACCTTC; D: .; length: 14; size: .; J: TRBJ1-2; V: TRBV11-2
CDR3: CASSFGGRGNQPQHF; DNA: TGTGCCAGCAGCTTTGGAGGGCGGGGGAATCAGCCCCAGCATTTT; D: .; length: 15; size: few; J: TRBJ1-5; V: TRBV7-2
CDR3: CASSRDSRNYGYTF; DNA: TGTGCCAGCAGCAGGGACAGCCGTAACTATGGCTACACCTTC; D: TRBD1; length: 14; size: .; J: TRBJ1-2; V: TRBV2
CDR3: CASSPYTPRDRDYEQYF; DNA: TGTGCCAGCAGCCCCTACACACCCCGGGACAGGGATTACGAGCAGTACTTC; D: TRBD1; length: 17; size: .; J: TRBJ2-7; V: TRBV7-2
CDR3: CASRDQGNEQYF; DNA: TGTGCCAGCAGGGATCAGGGAAACGAGCAGTACTTC; D: .; length: 12; size: .; J: TRBJ2-7; V: TRBV2
CDR3: CSARPGETYNSPLHF; DNA: TGCAGTGCTAGACCAGGGGAAACTTATAATTCACCCCTCCACTTT; D: .; length: 15; size: few; J: TRBJ1-6; V: TRBV20-1
CDR3: CASSSGQGSSNQPQHF; DNA: TGTGCCAGCAGTTCCGGACAGGGTAGTAGCAATCAGCCCCAGCATTTT; D: TRBD1; length: 16; size: .; J: TRBJ1-5; V: TRBV27